These T cell receptor beta chains were read from a single sample in a study of OX40 agonist ivuxolimab in advanced cancers. Generated by immunoSEQ multiplex PCR, the TCRdb table keeps only in-frame clones and is missing some. Of tens of thousands of clones listed, 82% are singletons. Sequencing was performed on CD4+ or CD8+ T cells sorted from blood, taken in a trial of the OX40 agonist ivuxolimab. The origin of the receptors is an adult with an advanced solid tumor such as melanoma, head and neck, liver or kidney cancer. Both conserved end residues are part of each CDR3. Fields, in order: clone size, V gene, D gene, J gene, CDR3 DNA, CDR3 protein. The D gene is left open where the match is weak. The size entry is marked missing in some rows and otherwise reads once, few, many or a size class.

NA	TRBV5-1	TRBD2	TRBJ2-5	TGCGCCAGCAGCGCCGGGACTAGCGGTGTCCAAGAGACCCAGTACTTC	CASSAGTSGVQETQYF
NA	TRBV18	NA	TRBJ2-3	TGTGCCAGCTCACCACCGGGGACAGATACGCAGTATTTT	CASSPPGTDTQYF
NA	TRBV28	TRBD2	TRBJ2-7	TGTGCCAGCAGACTAGCGGGGGGCCCCGAGCAGTACTTC	CASRLAGGPEQYF
NA	TRBV10-3	TRBD2	TRBJ2-7	TGTGCCATCAGTGAGGGGACTAGCGGGAGGGATACCTACGAGCAGTACTTC	CAISEGTSGRDTYEQYF
NA	TRBV10-3	NA	TRBJ1-1	TGTGCCATTGGGACAAGGAACACTGAAGCTTTCTTT	CAIGTRNTEAFF
NA	TRBV5-5	NA	TRBJ1-4	TGTGCCAGCAGCTTGAGCGGGGGAAAACTGTTTTTT	CASSLSGGKLFF
NA	TRBV30	NA	TRBJ2-3	TGTGCCTGGAGTGTAGGTGGATGGGGCTCCACAGATACGCAGTATTTT	CAWSVGGWGSTDTQYF
NA	TRBV28	NA	TRBJ2-4	TGTGCCAGCAGCTCGGGCGGGGCTAAAAACATTCAGTACTTC	CASSSGGAKNIQYF
NA	TRBV27	NA	TRBJ2-7	TGTGCCAGCAGGGGACTTGCCTACGAGCAGTACTTC	CASRGLAYEQYF
NA	TRBV4-3	TRBD1	TRBJ1-5	TGCGCCAGCAGCCAAGATGGACAGGGTCGGCAGCCCCAGCATTTT	CASSQDGQGRQPQHF
NA	TRBV28	TRBD1	TRBJ1-1	TGTGCCAGCAGCTGGGGGGGGACAGGGAAGATTGAAGCTTTCTTT	CASSWGGTGKIEAFF
NA	TRBV27	NA	TRBJ2-5	TGTGCCAGCAGTGCAGCAAACCAAGAGACCCAGTACTTC	CASSAANQETQYF
NA	TRBV11-2	NA	TRBJ2-6	TGTGCCAGCAGCTTACGGTCAGTTGGCTCTGGGGCCAACGTCCTGACTTTC	CASSLRSVGSGANVLTF
NA	TRBV28	TRBD2	TRBJ2-1	TGTGCCAGCAGTTTACATAGCGGGAGGAGTAATGAGCAGTTCTTC	CASSLHSGRSNEQFF
few	TRBV25-1	NA	TRBJ2-2	TGTGCCAGTCAGCACCCGAACACCGGGGAGCTGTTTTTT	CASQHPNTGELFF
NA	TRBV6-5	TRBD1	TRBJ2-7	TGTGCCAGCGGAATGACAGGGCATGTATACGAGCAGTACTTC	CASGMTGHVYEQYF
NA	TRBV6-6	NA	TRBJ1-1	TGTGCCAGCAGTCCCGCTCAAGCAGGGTCGATGGCTTTCTTT	CASSPAQAGSMAFF
NA	TRBV11-2	NA	TRBJ2-1	TGTGCCACCACCGGGGGGCAATACAATGAGCAGTTCTTC	CATTGGQYNEQFF
NA	TRBV7-8	NA	TRBJ2-3	TGTGCCAGCAGCTTTAGGGGGAGCACAGATACGCAGTATTTT	CASSFRGSTDTQYF
NA	TRBV7-2	NA	TRBJ2-7	TGTGCCAGCAGCCCCGGCGGAGGCGGGCCCTACGAGCAGTACTTC	CASSPGGGGPYEQYF
NA	TRBV7-3	TRBD1	TRBJ2-1	TGTGCCAGCAGCCAGGGACAGGGCTCAGTCTATGAGCAGTTCTTC	CASSQGQGSVYEQFF
NA	TRBV11-2	NA	TRBJ2-3	TGTGCCAGCCGTAGGGGTGCGGATACGCAGTATTTT	CASRRGADTQYF
few	TRBV5-5	TRBD1	TRBJ1-3	TGTGCCAGCAGCTGGACAGGGGGAGGAAACACCATATATTTT	CASSWTGGGNTIYF
few	TRBV2	NA	TRBJ2-4	TGTGCCAGCAGTGAAAGGAGGGTCTTAACGGCCAAAAACATTCAGTACTTC	CASSERRVLTAKNIQYF
NA	TRBV28	NA	TRBJ1-1	TGTGCCAGCAGTTTATATCTAGGGAGTAACACTGAAGCTTTCTTT	CASSLYLGSNTEAFF
NA	TRBV11-2	TRBD1	TRBJ2-7	TGTGCCAGCAGCTCGGGACAGGGGAACGAGCAGTACTTC	CASSSGQGNEQYF
NA	TRBV6-5	NA	TRBJ1-3	TGTGCCAGCAGTCCCTCGAGGGGGGGAAACACCATATATTTT	CASSPSRGGNTIYF
NA	TRBV18	NA	TRBJ2-3	TGTGCCAGCTCACCGGGGCTAGGCCCACAGCCTTTT	CASSPGLGPQPF
NA	TRBV30	NA	TRBJ1-3	TGTGCCTGGAGTGCCACTGGAAACACCATATATTTT	CAWSATGNTIYF
NA	TRBV2	NA	TRBJ2-6	TGTGCCAGCAGTGGATTCAGGGCTGGGGCCAACGTCCTGACTTTC	CASSGFRAGANVLTF
NA	TRBV10-3	NA	TRBJ2-7	TGTGCCATCGGTTCCCGGGACGGGGTCCACGAGCAGTACTTC	CAIGSRDGVHEQYF
few	TRBV28	NA	TRBJ1-5	TGTGCCAGCAGTTTTCAGGGGTCCCAGCATTTT	CASSFQGSQHF
few	TRBV30	NA	TRBJ1-4	TGTGCCTGGGGGCAGGGTGTTGCTAATGAAAAACTGTTTTTT	CAWGQGVANEKLFF
NA	TRBV2	TRBD2	TRBJ2-3	TGTGCCAGTAGCAGGACTAGCGGAGGGACTAGCACAGATACGCAGTATTTT	CASSRTSGGTSTDTQYF
NA	TRBV29-1	TRBD1	TRBJ1-1	TGCAGCGTCTCGACAGGGGGTTACACTGAAGCTTTCTTT	CSVSTGGYTEAFF
NA	TRBV28	TRBD2	TRBJ2-7	TGTGCCAGCAGTCCCCAAATCAGACTAGCGGGAGTCCGGGGCCACGAGCAGTACTTC	CASSPQIRLAGVRGHEQYF
once	TRBV5-8	NA	TRBJ2-7	TGTGCCAGCAGTTTGGTCCGGGCGCTTTCCTACGAGCAGTACTTC	CASSLVRALSYEQYF
NA	TRBV15	NA	TRBJ1-2	TGTGCCACCAGCAGAGTGGGTAACGGCTACACCTTC	CATSRVGNGYTF
NA	TRBV9	NA	TRBJ1-5	TGTGCCAGCAGCTTTGAGAGGTTAATGGGGGATCAGCCCCAGCATTTT	CASSFERLMGDQPQHF
few	TRBV11-2	NA	TRBJ1-4	TGTGCCAGCAGCCCTAGGGGACTTCGGCAAGCAACTAATGAAAAACTGTTTTTT	CASSPRGLRQATNEKLFF
NA	TRBV9	NA	TRBJ2-1	TGTGCCAGCAGCCTCTTGGGGGGGGCCGGGAATGAGCAGTTCTTC	CASSLLGGAGNEQFF